This TCR beta chain was profiled in a study of blood T cell repertoires in COVID-19. Looking at the study overall: Researchers got acute and convalescent COVID-19 samples from the United States, Italy and Spain.

Data came from immunoSEQ multiplex PCR; TCRdb stores just in-frame clones and leaves some out. The sample lists roughly 520,000 clones; roughly 90% were seen once. This CDR3 spans 14 amino acids. V lost 3 bases, J lost 0 bases, and 8 bases lay in between. Per germline, CDR1 KGHSH and CDR2 LQKENI. Sequenced input: PBMCs or T cells enriched from blood (not recorded which). This clonotype was obtained from a woman in her forties who had recovered from COVID-19. The chain is built from TRBV18 and TRBJ1-1; D is uncertain. The CDR3 protein is CASSPGLVNTEAFF. The CDR3 nucleotides are TGTGCCAGCTCACCCGGGTTGGTGAACACTGAAGCTTTCTTT.